Ten or more counts support the clone carrying this T cell receptor beta chain. Its antigen is not identified. The data were obtained in a study of T-cell reconstitution after alpha-beta-depleted transplantation in children. Study outcomes and limitations: Some patients' high day-60 TCRbeta diversity was attributed to recipient cells surviving conditioning.

Unique molecular identifiers were built into the TCRbeta library. TCRdb re-analysed the PCR reads in MiXCR, keeping a single row per CDR3 protein. Of around 370,000 distinct CDR3 sequences in the sample, about a sixth were seen once. V shed 0 bases and J 2 bases; nucleotides not matched to a gene: 4. This CDR3 is built from 16 residues. The germline V gene has CDR1 SGDLS and CDR2 YYNGEE. This sequence joins TRBV9 and TRBJ2-2; TRBD1 agrees at 7 bases. This clonotype was sampled from a male patient aged 2 to 10 who had a stem cell transplant for acute lymphoblastic leukemia, so the T cells may come from the graft donor. The material was PBMCs, mostly from graft donor cells, obtained 360 days after TCRalphabeta/CD19-depleted stem cell transplant. The CDR3 is CASSVEGTENTGELFF. The CDR3 DNA reads as TGTGCCAGCAGCGTAGAGGGGACAGAAAACACCGGGGAGCTGTTTTTT.